This T cell receptor beta chain was sequenced for a study of T cell repertoires in cytomegalovirus infection. In germline, CDR1 is SGDLS, CDR2 YYNGEE. The CDR3 runs to 16 residues. V was pared by 1 base and J by 7 bases, with 9 bases of the junction left unmatched. TCRdb redid the calling of the reads with MiXCR, one entry per CDR3 protein. In the table there are around 530,000 distinct CDR3 sequences, approximately 26% of which are singletons. Sequenced: PBMCs. The chain links TRBV9 to TRBJ2-1; 9 nucleotides line up with TRBD1. This clonotype was sampled from a human donor in good health (CMV status not recorded). Some clones in this sample may be carry-over from other donors' samples. The CDR3 coding sequence is TGTGCCAGCAGCGTATTGATGGGACAGGGTATGAATGAGCAGTTCTTC. Its protein product is CASSVLMGQGMNEQFF.